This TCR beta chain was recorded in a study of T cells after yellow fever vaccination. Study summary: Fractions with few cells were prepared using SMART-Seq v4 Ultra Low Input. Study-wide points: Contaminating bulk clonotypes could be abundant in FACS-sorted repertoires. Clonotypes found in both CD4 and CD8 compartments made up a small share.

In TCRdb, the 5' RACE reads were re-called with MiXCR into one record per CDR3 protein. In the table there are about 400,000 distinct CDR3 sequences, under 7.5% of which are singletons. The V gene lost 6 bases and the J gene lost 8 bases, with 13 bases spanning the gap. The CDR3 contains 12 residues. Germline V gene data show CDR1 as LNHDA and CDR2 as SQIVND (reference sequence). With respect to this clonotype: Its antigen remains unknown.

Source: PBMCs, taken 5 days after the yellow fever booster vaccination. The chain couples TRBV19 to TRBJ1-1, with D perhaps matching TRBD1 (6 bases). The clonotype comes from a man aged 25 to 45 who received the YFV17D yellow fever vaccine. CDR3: CASRTGQNEAFF. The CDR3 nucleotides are TGTGCCAGTAGAACCGGACAGAACGAAGCTTTCTTT. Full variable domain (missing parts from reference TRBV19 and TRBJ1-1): DGGITQSPKYLFRKEGQNVTLSCEQNLNHDAMYWYRQDPGQGLRLIYYSQIVNDFQKGDIAEGYSVSREKKESFPLTVTSAQKNPTAFYLCASRTGQNEAFFGQGTRLTVV.